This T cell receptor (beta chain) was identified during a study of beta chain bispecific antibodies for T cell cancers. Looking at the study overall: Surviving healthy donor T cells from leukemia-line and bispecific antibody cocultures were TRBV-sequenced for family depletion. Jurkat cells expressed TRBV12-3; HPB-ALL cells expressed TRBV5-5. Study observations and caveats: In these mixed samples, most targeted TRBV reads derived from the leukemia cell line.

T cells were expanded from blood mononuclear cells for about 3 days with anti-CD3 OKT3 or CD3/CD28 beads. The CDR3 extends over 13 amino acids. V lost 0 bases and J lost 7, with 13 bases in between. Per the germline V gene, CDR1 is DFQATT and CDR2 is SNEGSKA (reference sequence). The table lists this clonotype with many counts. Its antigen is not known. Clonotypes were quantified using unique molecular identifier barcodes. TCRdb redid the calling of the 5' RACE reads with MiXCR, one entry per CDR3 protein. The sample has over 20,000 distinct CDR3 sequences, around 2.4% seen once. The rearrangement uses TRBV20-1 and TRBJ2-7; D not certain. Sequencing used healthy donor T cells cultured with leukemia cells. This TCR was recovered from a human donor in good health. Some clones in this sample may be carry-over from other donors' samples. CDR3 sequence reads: CSARDHGVWEQYF. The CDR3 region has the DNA TGCAGTGCTAGAGATCACGGAGTCTGGGAGCAGTACTTC.